Listed below are T cell receptor beta chains from one sample, sequenced in a study of blood T cells in healthy people across ages. One entry per CDR3 protein, called by TCRdb with MiXCR from the 5' RACE reads. The sample includes 1.5 million to 2 million distinct CDR3 sequences, around 50% of them seen just once. The sequencing input was blood. The source is a woman in her forties in good health. Both conserved end residues are part of each CDR3. D genes are given only for firm matches. Expanded clones get a size class; other rows say once, few or many, or leave the size out.

>NA|TRBV4-2|TRBJ2-3|many
CASSQKLAEVDTQYF
TGTGCCAGCAGCCAAAAACTAGCTGAGGTAGATACGCAGTATTTT
>TRBD1|TRBV29-1|TRBJ2-1|NA
CSGAGTASNNEQFF
TGCAGCGGGGCCGGGACAGCGTCGAACAATGAGCAGTTCTTC
>TRBD1|TRBV29-1|TRBJ2-5|many
CSVDRKYRDREGETQYF
TGCAGCGTTGACCGTAAATACCGGGACAGGGAGGGCGAGACCCAGTACTTC
>NA|TRBV29-1|TRBJ1-2|NA
CSVDGGGGYGYTF
TGCAGCGTTGACGGGGGAGGAGGCTATGGCTACACCTTC
>TRBD1|TRBV7-8|TRBJ1-2|NA
CASSSYRTGLYGYTF
TGTGCCAGCAGCTCTTACAGGACAGGGCTCTATGGCTACACCTTC
>NA|TRBV18|TRBJ2-5|NA
CASAPRREETQYF
TGTGCCAGCGCACCACGGAGGGAAGAGACCCAGTACTTC
>NA|TRBV11-2|TRBJ2-5|few
CASSLGRTAIQETQYF
TGTGCCAGCAGCTTAGGGAGGACAGCAATCCAAGAGACCCAGTACTTC
>TRBD1|TRBV6-1|TRBJ1-2|NA
CAASQGASYGYTF
TGTGCCGCCTCACAGGGGGCTAGCTATGGCTACACCTTC
>TRBD2|TRBV7-2|TRBJ2-1|NA
CASSLVLQRGGHEQFF
TGTGCCAGCAGCTTAGTATTACAGCGGGGGGGCCATGAGCAGTTCTTC
>TRBD1|TRBV7-2|TRBJ1-6|NA
CASSYMSDRYNSPLHF
TGTGCCAGCAGCTACATGTCGGACAGGTATAATTCACCCCTCCACTTT
>NA|TRBV21-1|TRBJ2-5|NA
CARTGGYWKTQYF
TGTGCCAGAACCGGAGGGTATTGGAAGACCCAGTACTTC
>NA|TRBV10-2|TRBJ2-7|NA
CASKAERIYEQYF
TGCGCCAGCAAGGCGGAGCGAATCTACGAGCAGTACTTC
>NA|TRBV6-5|TRBJ2-5|NA
CASSYTGRRGETQYF
TGTGCCAGCAGCTACACGGGACGGAGGGGGGAGACCCAGTACTTC
>NA|TRBV4-3|TRBJ1-2|NA
CASSQDGTGRGGYTF
TGCGCCAGCAGCCAAGATGGGACCGGGAGGGGTGGCTACACCTTC
>TRBD2|TRBV6-6|TRBJ2-4|NA
CASSHQASGGQNIQYF
TGTGCCAGCAGTCACCAAGCTAGCGGGGGCCAAAACATTCAGTACTTC
>NA|TRBV7-2|TRBJ2-3|few
CASSASQASIDTQYF
TGTGCCAGCAGCGCCTCACAGGCCAGCATAGATACGCAGTATTTT
>NA|TRBV28|TRBJ1-2|NA
CASSWGREGYTF
TGTGCCAGCAGTTGGGGCCGAGAGGGCTACACCTTC
>NA|TRBV7-2|TRBJ1-6|NA
CASSLEWAVNSPLHF
TGTGCCAGCAGCTTAGAATGGGCAGTTAATTCACCCCTCCACTTT
>TRBD1|TRBV12-3/TRBV12-4|TRBJ1-1|NA
CASSWGDRTVLRSTEAFF
TGTGCCAGCAGTTGGGGGGACAGGACCGTCTTGCGTAGCACTGAAGCTTTCTTT
>NA|TRBV7-2|TRBJ2-1|few
CASSRPSNRDPQNSYNEQFF
TGTGCCAGCAGCCGTCCTAGTAACCGGGACCCCCAGAATTCCTACAATGAGCAGTTCTTC
>NA|TRBV29-1|TRBJ2-1|NA
CSVGRDGNYNEQFF
TGCAGCGTTGGGCGGGACGGCAACTACAATGAGCAGTTCTTC
>TRBD1|TRBV6-5|TRBJ2-1|NA
CAIKRDRGPNEQFF
TGTGCCATCAAGCGGGACAGGGGGCCCAATGAGCAGTTCTTC
>TRBD1|TRBV6-2/TRBV6-3|TRBJ2-4|few
CASRTGTGNVGKNIQYF
TGTGCCAGCAGAACCGGGACAGGGAACGTGGGCAAAAACATTCAGTACTTC
>TRBD1|TRBV27|TRBJ1-2|NA
CASSLNTGGGRGYTF
TGTGCCAGCAGTTTAAACACAGGGGGCGGCCGGGGCTACACCTTC
>NA|TRBV5-6|TRBJ2-3|NA
CVSGLPSTDTQYF
TGTGTCAGCGGCTTACCAAGCACAGATACGCAGTATTTT
>TRBD2|TRBV7-2|TRBJ2-7|NA
CASRVAGSSYEQYF
TGTGCCAGCAGGGTAGCGGGTAGCTCCTACGAGCAGTACTTC
>NA|TRBV29-1|TRBJ2-1|NA
CSVDEGIGEQFF
TGCAGCGTTGATGAAGGGATAGGTGAGCAGTTCTTC
>NA|TRBV6-5|TRBJ1-5|NA
CASSKGAYSNQPQHF
TGTGCCAGCAGTAAGGGAGCCTATAGCAATCAGCCCCAGCATTTT
>TRBD1|TRBV10-3|TRBJ1-1|few
CAIRPGQGNTEAFF
TGTGCCATCAGGCCGGGACAGGGGAACACTGAAGCTTTCTTT
>TRBD2|TRBV15|TRBJ2-7|NA
CATRGDIAGGHYNERYF
TGTGCCACCAGGGGGGACATAGCGGGGGGACACTACAATGAGCGGTACTTC
>TRBD1|TRBV20-1|TRBJ2-1|few
CSAWHLRQGGNEQFF
TGCAGTGCGTGGCATCTGAGACAGGGGGGCAATGAGCAGTTCTTC
>TRBD1|TRBV29-1|TRBJ1-2|many
CSVEGQGNYGYTF
TGCAGCGTTGAGGGACAGGGCAACTATGGCTACACCTTC
>NA|TRBV20-1|TRBJ2-7|NA
CSARGGGNYEQYF
TGCAGTGCTAGAGGTGGGGGAAACTACGAGCAGTACTTC
>TRBD2|TRBV27|TRBJ2-3|NA
CASTGLAGRPDTQYF
TGTGCCAGCACCGGACTAGCGGGGAGGCCTGATACGCAGTATTTT
>NA|TRBV6-2/TRBV6-3|TRBJ2-1|few
CASSPQRGLYNEQFF
TGTGCCAGCAGCCCTCAGAGGGGGTTGTACAATGAGCAGTTCTTC
>TRBD1|TRBV5-4|TRBJ1-2|few
CASSFDRVQYGYTF
TGTGCCAGCAGCTTCGACAGGGTCCAGTATGGCTACACCTTC
>NA|TRBV7-2|TRBJ1-1|few
CASSLGRMRTEAFF
TGTGCCAGCAGCTTAGGACGGATGAGGACTGAAGCTTTCTTT
>TRBD1|TRBV4-3|TRBJ1-4|NA
CASSPGTGVGKLFF
TGCGCCAGCAGCCCAGGGACAGGGGTTGGAAAACTGTTTTTT
>NA|TRBV11-2|TRBJ1-2|NA
CASSLGLGDGYTF
TGTGCCAGCAGCTTAGGTTTAGGTGATGGCTACACCTTC
>TRBD1|TRBV2|TRBJ1-2|once
CASNDRVGYTF
TGTGCCAGCAACGACAGGGTTGGCTACACCTTC
>NA|TRBV29-1|TRBJ1-2|NA
CSVGQGPSIYGYTF
TGCAGCGTTGGTCAGGGGCCCTCAATTTATGGCTACACCTTC
>TRBD1|TRBV5-6|TRBJ1-2|NA
CASSWEGGTGRGYTF
TGTGCCAGCAGCTGGGAAGGTGGGACAGGGCGCGGCTACACCTTC
>TRBD2|TRBV28|TRBJ2-5|NA
CASSHGRGGEETQYF
TGTGCCAGCAGCCACGGGCGGGGGGGCGAAGAGACCCAGTACTTC
>NA|TRBV7-2|TRBJ2-7|few
CASSLGFGVSYEQYF
TGTGCCAGCAGCTTAGGTTTCGGTGTAAGCTACGAGCAGTACTTC
>NA|TRBV6-2/TRBV6-3|TRBJ1-2|few
CASRHQALSNYGYTF
TGTGCCAGCAGACACCAGGCGCTCTCTAACTATGGCTACACCTTC
>TRBD2|TRBV4-2|TRBJ2-3|few
CASSPSTSGAPDTQYF
TGTGCCAGCAGCCCCTCGACTAGCGGGGCCCCCGATACGCAGTATTTT
>TRBD2|TRBV5-1|TRBJ2-5|few
CASSLTGTSEETQYF
TGCGCCAGCAGCTTGACTGGGACTAGTGAGGAGACCCAGTACTTC
>TRBD1|TRBV4-3|TRBJ2-3|NA
CASSQATGGIDTQYF
TGCGCCAGCAGCCAAGCGACAGGGGGAATAGATACGCAGTATTTT
>TRBD2|TRBV20-1|TRBJ2-1|NA
CSARKVSGGTYNEQFF
TGCAGTGCTAGGAAGGTTAGCGGGGGGACCTACAATGAGCAGTTCTTC
>TRBD2|TRBV15|TRBJ2-1|NA
CATRGGLAGGHNNEQFF
TGTGCCACCAGGGGGGGATTAGCGGGGGGACATAACAATGAGCAGTTCTTC
>NA|TRBV20-1|TRBJ2-5|NA
CSARWVDPPNETQYF
TGCAGTGCTAGATGGGTAGATCCCCCTAATGAGACCCAGTACTTC
>NA|TRBV5-1|TRBJ2-7|few
CASSLRSDYEQYF
TGCGCCAGCAGCTTGCGGAGTGATTACGAGCAGTACTTC
>NA|TRBV5-1|TRBJ2-5|NA
CASSSWAPQETQYF
TGCGCCAGCAGCTCATGGGCCCCTCAAGAGACCCAGTACTTC
>NA|TRBV12-3/TRBV12-4|TRBJ2-1|few
CASTDSTGNQFF
TGTGCCAGCACTGACTCCACAGGAAACCAGTTCTTC
>TRBD1|TRBV25-1|TRBJ2-7|NA
CASSDWDRGSLYYEQYF
TGTGCCAGCAGTGACTGGGACAGGGGCTCCCTATACTACGAGCAGTACTTC
>NA|TRBV7-9|TRBJ1-2|NA
CASSLTWADGYTF
TGTGCCAGCAGCCTTACCTGGGCGGATGGCTACACCTTC
>NA|TRBV4-3|TRBJ2-7|NA
CASSQDIKSYEQYF
TGCGCCAGCAGCCAAGATATAAAGTCCTACGAGCAGTACTTC
>TRBD1|TRBV20-1|TRBJ2-1|NA
CSASTGGSGSHQFF
TGCAGTGCTTCGACAGGGGGCTCCGGATCCCATCAGTTCTTC
>NA|TRBV21-1|TRBJ2-7|once
CASSKSQYNEQYF
TGTGCCAGCAGCAAATCCCAGTACAATGAGCAGTACTTC